This T cell receptor (beta chain) is from a study of T cells after yellow fever vaccination. Study overall: Preparing low-cell-number fractions relied on SMART-Seq v4 Ultra Low Input.

TCRdb passed the 5' RACE reads through MiXCR, listing each CDR3 protein once. The data show about 310,000 distinct CDR3 sequences, roughly 4% seen once. General study results and limits: Post-booster repertoires again held most primary-vaccination clones (roughly 96% CD4, roughly 88% CD8). Researchers cautioned that FACS-sorted repertoires could harbor abundant clonotypes contaminating from the bulk population.

This clonotype appeared many times. Its cognate antigen is unknown. This CDR3 is built from 15 residues. From germline, CDR1 is SGHTA and CDR2 FQGNSA. V gave up 5 bases and J gave up 2 bases, with 12 bases separating them. This material consisted of PBMCs, taken on the day of the yellow fever booster vaccination. This receptor was obtained from a man aged 18-30 years who received the YFV17D yellow fever vaccine. The rearrangement uses TRBV7-2 and TRBJ2-2; D is perhaps TRBD2 (5 bases). DNA for the CDR3: TGTGCCAGCAGCACACGGACTGCTAACACCGGGGAGCTGTTTTTT. Its translation is CASSTRTANTGELFF. Using reference TRBV7-2 and TRBJ2-2 for the parts outside the CDR3, the full variable domain is GAGVSQSPSNKVTEKGKDVELRCDPISGHTALYWYRQSLGQGLEFLIYFQGNSAPDKSGLPSDRFSAERTGGSVSTLTIQRTQQEDSAVYLCASSTRTANTGELFFGEGSRLTVL.